This TCR beta chain was found in a study of post-analysis software for immune sequencing data. As for the study in general: As for disease course, relapsing-remitting, secondary progressive and progressive-relapsing multiple sclerosis were all included. General study findings and limits: TRBV segments more frequent in patients than in controls numbered five and included TRBV5-6, TRBV5-1 and TRBV20-1. Samples made in the same batch grouped tightly together by F measure. A significant reduction in normalized Chao1 diversity was observed in multiple sclerosis patients versus controls.

A remark on this clonotype: Its specificity is unknown.

TCR beta cDNA libraries had unique molecular identifiers. TCRdb reprocessed the PCR reads via MiXCR and lists one record per CDR3 protein. The sample has some 700,000 distinct CDR3 sequences, over 45% seen once. The germline V and J ends were trimmed by 8 bases and 5 bases, with 16 bases remaining between them. Germline-derived CDR1 and CDR2 are ENHRY and SYGVKD. This CDR3 region has 14 residues. This chain links TRBV10-3 with TRBJ2-1; D might be TRBD2 (7 bases). The sample was blood. The sequence derives from a girl aged 2-10 years with multiple sclerosis. The CDR3 region is CAIARGADDNEQFF. The DNA for the CDR3 is TGTGCCATCGCCCGGGGGGCCGACGACAATGAGCAGTTCTTC.